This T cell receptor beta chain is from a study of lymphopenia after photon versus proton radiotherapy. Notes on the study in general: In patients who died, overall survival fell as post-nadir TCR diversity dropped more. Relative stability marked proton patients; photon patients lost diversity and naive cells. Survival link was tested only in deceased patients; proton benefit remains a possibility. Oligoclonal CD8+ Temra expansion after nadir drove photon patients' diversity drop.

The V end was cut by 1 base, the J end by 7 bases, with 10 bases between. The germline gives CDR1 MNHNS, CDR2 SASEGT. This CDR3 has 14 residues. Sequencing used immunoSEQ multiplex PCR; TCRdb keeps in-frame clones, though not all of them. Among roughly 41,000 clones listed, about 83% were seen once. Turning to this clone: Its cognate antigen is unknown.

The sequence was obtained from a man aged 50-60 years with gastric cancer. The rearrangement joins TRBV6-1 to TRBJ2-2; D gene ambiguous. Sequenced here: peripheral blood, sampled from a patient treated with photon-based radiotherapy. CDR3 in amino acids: CASSEGRVGGELFF. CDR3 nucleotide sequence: TGTGCCAGCAGTGAAGGCCGGGTAGGCGGGGAGCTGTTTTTT.